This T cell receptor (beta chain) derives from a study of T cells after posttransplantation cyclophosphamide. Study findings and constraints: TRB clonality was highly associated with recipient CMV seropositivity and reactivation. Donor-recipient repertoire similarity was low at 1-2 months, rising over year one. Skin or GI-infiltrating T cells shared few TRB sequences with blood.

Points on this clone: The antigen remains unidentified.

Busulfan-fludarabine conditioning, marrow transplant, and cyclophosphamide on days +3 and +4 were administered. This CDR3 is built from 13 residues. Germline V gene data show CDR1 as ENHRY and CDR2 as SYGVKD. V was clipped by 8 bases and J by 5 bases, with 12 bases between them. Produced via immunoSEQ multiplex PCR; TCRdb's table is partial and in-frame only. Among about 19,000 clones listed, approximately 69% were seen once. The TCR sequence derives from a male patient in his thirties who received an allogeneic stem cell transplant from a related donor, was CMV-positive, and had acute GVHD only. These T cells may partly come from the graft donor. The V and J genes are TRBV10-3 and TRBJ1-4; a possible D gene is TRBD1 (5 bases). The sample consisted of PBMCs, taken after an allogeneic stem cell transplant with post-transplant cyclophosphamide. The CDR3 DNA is TGTGCCATCTCGGATACAGGAAATGAAAAACTGTTTTTT. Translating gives CAISDTGNEKLFF.